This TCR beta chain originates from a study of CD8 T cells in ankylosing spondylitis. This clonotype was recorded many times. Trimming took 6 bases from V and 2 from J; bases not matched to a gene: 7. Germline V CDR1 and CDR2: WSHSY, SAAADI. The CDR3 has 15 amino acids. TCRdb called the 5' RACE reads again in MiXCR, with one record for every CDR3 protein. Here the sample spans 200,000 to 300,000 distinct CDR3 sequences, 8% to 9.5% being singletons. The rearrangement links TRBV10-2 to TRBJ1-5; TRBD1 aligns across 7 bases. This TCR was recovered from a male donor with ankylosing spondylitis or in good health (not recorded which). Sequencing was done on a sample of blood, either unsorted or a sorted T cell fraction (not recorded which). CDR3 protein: CASSEADRGNQPQHF. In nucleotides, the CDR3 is TGCGCCAGCAGCGAAGCCGACAGGGGCAATCAGCCCCAGCATTTT.